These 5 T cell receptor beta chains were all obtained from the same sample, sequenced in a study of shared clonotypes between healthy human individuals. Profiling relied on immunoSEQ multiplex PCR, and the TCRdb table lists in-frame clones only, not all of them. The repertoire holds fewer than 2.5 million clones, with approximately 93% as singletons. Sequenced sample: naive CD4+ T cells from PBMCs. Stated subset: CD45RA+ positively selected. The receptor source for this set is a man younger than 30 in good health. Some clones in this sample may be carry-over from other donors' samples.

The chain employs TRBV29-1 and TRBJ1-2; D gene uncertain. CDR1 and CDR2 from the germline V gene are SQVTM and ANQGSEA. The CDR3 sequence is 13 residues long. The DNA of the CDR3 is TGCGGGGTTATAGCGTTAGGGAACTATGGCTACACCTTC. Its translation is CGVIALGNYGYTF.

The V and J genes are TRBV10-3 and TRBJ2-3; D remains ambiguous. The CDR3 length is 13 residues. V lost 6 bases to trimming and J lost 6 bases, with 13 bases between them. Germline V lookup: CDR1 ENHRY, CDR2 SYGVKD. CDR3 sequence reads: CAISPFPTDTQYF. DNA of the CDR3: TGTGCCATCAGCCCATTCCCCACGGATACGCAGTATTTT.

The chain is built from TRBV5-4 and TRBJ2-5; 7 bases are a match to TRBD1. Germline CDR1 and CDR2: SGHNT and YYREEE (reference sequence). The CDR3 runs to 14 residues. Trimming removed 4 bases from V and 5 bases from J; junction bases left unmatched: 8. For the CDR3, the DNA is TGTGCCAGCAGCCACCAGACAGGGTCGGAGACCCAGTACTTC. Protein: CASSHQTGSETQYF.

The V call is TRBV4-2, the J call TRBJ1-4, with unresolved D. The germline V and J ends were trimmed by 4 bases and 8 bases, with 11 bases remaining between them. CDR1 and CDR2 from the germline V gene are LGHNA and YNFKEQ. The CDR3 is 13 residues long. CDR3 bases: TGTGCCAGCAGCCGGAATTTTGCGGAAAAACTGTTTTTT. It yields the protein CASSRNFAEKLFF.

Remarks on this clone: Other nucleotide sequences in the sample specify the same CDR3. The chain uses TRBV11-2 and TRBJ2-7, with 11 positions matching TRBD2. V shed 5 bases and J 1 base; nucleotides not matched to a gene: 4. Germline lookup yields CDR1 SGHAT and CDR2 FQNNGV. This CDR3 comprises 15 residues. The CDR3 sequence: CASSPGLAASYEQYF. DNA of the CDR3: TGTGCCAGCAGCCCGGGACTAGCGGCGTCCTACGAGCAGTACTTC.